Listed below are T cell receptor beta chains from one sample, sequenced in a study of early T cells in non-severe SARS-CoV-2 infection. TCRdb ran MiXCR on the 5' RACE reads and lists one entry per CDR3 protein. The top ten hold 15% to 20% of the sample, which has 20,000 to 25,000 distinct CDR3 sequences, approximately 4.5% seen once. The sequenced sample consisted of whole blood. The origin of the receptors is an adult who was a healthcare worker with PCR-confirmed SARS-CoV-2 infection or an uninfected control (not recorded which). The CDR3 runs from the conserved cysteine through the conserved F or W. Fields, in order: V gene, D gene, clone size, J gene, CDR3 protein, CDR3 DNA. The D gene is left open where the match is weak. Some rows have no size entry. The others give once, few or many, or a class for an expanded clone.

>TRBV7-9|-|many|TRBJ2-1
CASSYYEVSYNEQFF
TGTGCCAGCAGCTACTACGAGGTCTCCTACAATGAGCAGTTCTTC
>TRBV20-1|-|-|TRBJ2-1
CSASQGPSYNEQFF
TGCAGTGCTTCACAGGGTCCCTCCTACAATGAGCAGTTCTTC
>TRBV7-6|-|many|TRBJ2-1
CASSLGAGSRGYNEQFF
TGTGCCAGCAGCTTAGGGGCAGGTTCCCGAGGGTACAATGAGCAGTTCTTC
>TRBV6-1|-|many|TRBJ1-1
CASSVRMNTEAFF
TGTGCCAGCAGTGTACGGATGAACACTGAAGCTTTCTTT
>TRBV3-1|-|many|TRBJ2-5
CASSQGVKPIQETQYF
TGTGCCAGCAGCCAGGGTGTAAAACCCATCCAAGAGACCCAGTACTTC
>TRBV11-2|-|few|TRBJ2-3
CASSLEGFGTQYF
TGTGCCAGCAGCTTAGAAGGTTTTGGTACGCAGTATTTT
>TRBV7-2|-|many|TRBJ1-2
CASSSTVGYTF
TGTGCCAGCAGCTCGACAGTTGGCTACACCTTC
>TRBV11-2|-|many|TRBJ2-1
CASSLDTMVGQFF
TGTGCCAGCAGCTTAGATACGATGGTCGGACAGTTCTTC
>TRBV9|-|many|TRBJ1-1
CASSVFGDPNTEAFF
TGTGCCAGCAGCGTGTTTGGGGACCCGAACACTGAAGCTTTCTTT
>TRBV6-1|TRBD2|many|TRBJ2-1
CASSGSLAGGSSYNEQFF
TGTGCCAGCAGTGGGAGTCTAGCGGGAGGGAGCTCCTACAATGAGCAGTTCTTC
>TRBV25-1|TRBD1|-|TRBJ2-5
CASSQLDRGKETQYF
TGTGCCAGCAGTCAATTGGACAGGGGTAAAGAGACCCAGTACTTC
>TRBV3-1|-|many|TRBJ1-6
CASSLDRHYNSPLHF
TGTGCCAGCAGCCTCGACAGGCACTATAATTCACCCCTCCACTTT
>TRBV5-1|TRBD1|few|TRBJ1-1
CASSGGTGRNTEAFF
TGCGCCAGCAGCGGCGGGACAGGGAGGAACACTGAAGCTTTCTTT
>TRBV29-1|-|-|TRBJ2-1
CSVGWGVARSEQFF
TGCAGCGTTGGCTGGGGAGTGGCCCGGTCGGAGCAGTTCTTC
>TRBV27|TRBD1|many|TRBJ1-2
CASSLRQGPVSAYGYTF
TGTGCCAGCAGTCTTCGACAGGGGCCTGTATCGGCCTATGGCTACACCTTC
>TRBV6-6|-|many|TRBJ1-5
CASSYSAGVGQPQHF
TGTGCCAGCAGTTACTCGGCTGGGGTTGGACAGCCCCAGCATTTT
>TRBV28|-|many|TRBJ1-1
CASILGRNTEAFF
TGTGCCAGCATCCTGGGCCGGAACACTGAAGCTTTCTTT
>TRBV29-1|-|-|TRBJ1-5
CSVVDSDGQPQHF
TGCAGCGTCGTTGATTCGGACGGTCAGCCCCAGCATTTT
>TRBV2|-|many|TRBJ2-7
CASSVGGEQYF
TGTGCCAGCAGTGTAGGGGGCGAGCAGTACTTC
>TRBV28|-|medium-sized|TRBJ2-7
CASSPSRREQYF
TGTGCCAGCAGTCCCTCAAGACGCGAGCAGTACTTC
>TRBV6-2/TRBV6-3|-|many|TRBJ2-1
CASSYWNEQFF
TGTGCCAGCAGTTACTGGAATGAGCAGTTCTTC
>TRBV3-1|TRBD2|few|TRBJ2-2
CASSQVRLAGSTGELFF
TGTGCCAGCAGCCAAGTGCGTCTAGCGGGAAGCACCGGGGAGCTGTTTTTT
>TRBV12-3/TRBV12-4|-|many|TRBJ1-2
CASTLGQNYGYTF
TGTGCCAGCACTTTAGGACAGAACTATGGCTACACCTTC
>TRBV7-2|-|many|TRBJ1-5
CASSLNLGGDQPQHF
TGTGCCAGCAGCTTAAATCTGGGAGGGGATCAGCCCCAGCATTTT
>TRBV4-3|TRBD1|many|TRBJ2-1
CASSSRQGVFEQFF
TGCGCCAGCAGCTCCCGACAGGGGGTATTTGAGCAGTTCTTC
>TRBV7-9|-|many|TRBJ2-7
CASSTSTSYEQYF
TGTGCCAGCAGCACCTCAACTTCCTACGAGCAGTACTTC
>TRBV29-1|TRBD1|many|TRBJ2-7
CSGGQSEEQYF
TGCAGCGGGGGACAGAGCGAGGAGCAGTACTTC
>TRBV4-2|TRBD1|medium-sized|TRBJ1-2
CASSQEPQGAGYGYTF
TGTGCCAGCAGCCAAGAGCCCCAGGGGGCGGGCTATGGCTACACCTTC
>TRBV7-9|-|many|TRBJ2-3
CASSLNPGTDTQYF
TGTGCCAGCAGCTTAAATCCGGGCACAGATACGCAGTATTTT
>TRBV12-3/TRBV12-4|-|many|TRBJ1-2
CASSLSQSYGYTF
TGTGCCAGCAGTTTGTCACAGTCATATGGCTACACCTTC
>TRBV6-5|-|many|TRBJ1-4
CASSPRTAQPTNEKLFF
TGTGCCAGCAGCCCTAGAACAGCGCAACCAACTAATGAAAAACTGTTTTTT
>TRBV24-1|-|many|TRBJ2-5
CATSDTQETQYF
TGTGCCACCAGTGATACGCAAGAGACCCAGTACTTC
>TRBV7-2|TRBD1|-|TRBJ2-1
CASSWDRGNEQFF
TGTGCCAGCAGCTGGGACAGGGGCAATGAGCAGTTCTTC
>TRBV7-9|-|many|TRBJ1-1
CASSKRDTEAFF
TGTGCCAGCAGTAAACGGGACACTGAAGCTTTCTTT
>TRBV18|-|many|TRBJ2-5
CASSPNQETQYF
TGTGCCAGCTCACCAAACCAAGAGACCCAGTACTTC
>TRBV20-1|TRBD2|medium-sized|TRBJ2-5
CSARGGGQETQYF
TGCAGTGCTAGAGGGGGGGGACAAGAGACCCAGTACTTC
>TRBV28|-|few|TRBJ1-1
CASSRTQLLGVGSEAFF
TGTGCCAGCAGTAGGACCCAACTCCTGGGGGTGGGCTCTGAAGCTTTCTTT
>TRBV19|TRBD1|many|TRBJ2-5
CASSPSQGPQETQYF
TGTGCCAGTAGTCCATCACAGGGGCCCCAAGAGACCCAGTACTTC
>TRBV6-2/TRBV6-3|-|few|TRBJ1-1
CASSSLNQAFF
TGTGCCAGCAGTTCGTTAAACCAAGCTTTCTTT
>TRBV5-4|-|-|TRBJ2-1
CASSSDPNSHNEQFF
TGTGCCAGCAGCTCGGACCCGAATTCCCACAATGAGCAGTTCTTC
>TRBV5-1|-|many|TRBJ2-1
CASSLDGVYYNEQFF
TGCGCCAGCAGCTTGGATGGAGTCTACTACAATGAGCAGTTCTTC
>TRBV12-3/TRBV12-4|TRBD2|many|TRBJ2-1
CASSRRTSAVNEQFF
TGTGCCAGCAGCCGAAGGACTAGCGCTGTGAATGAGCAGTTCTTC
>TRBV7-3|-|medium-sized|TRBJ2-1
CASSLLGGASDVQKQFF
TGTGCCAGCAGCTTACTCGGTGGTGCTAGCGATGTACAAAAGCAGTTCTTC
>TRBV30|TRBD2|many|TRBJ2-1
CAWTPGTSGYNEQFF
TGTGCCTGGACCCCCGGGACTAGCGGCTACAATGAGCAGTTCTTC
>TRBV20-1|TRBD2|few|TRBJ2-7
CSGQTFPGLAGGVYEQYF
TGCAGTGGGCAGACCTTCCCGGGACTAGCGGGAGGGGTCTACGAGCAGTACTTC
>TRBV12-3/TRBV12-4|-|few|TRBJ2-1
CASSPPSSYHNEQFF
TGTGCCAGCAGTCCGCCAAGTAGCTACCACAATGAGCAGTTCTTC
>TRBV2|TRBD1|many|TRBJ1-5
CASRRTGDQPQHF
TGTGCCAGCAGGCGGACAGGGGATCAGCCCCAGCATTTT
>TRBV11-2|-|many|TRBJ2-2
CASSLDAGELFF
TGTGCCAGCAGCTTAGATGCCGGGGAGCTGTTTTTT
>TRBV12-3/TRBV12-4|-|many|TRBJ2-1
CASSLVPRENNEQFF
TGTGCCAGCAGTTTAGTTCCCAGGGAGAACAATGAGCAGTTCTTC
>TRBV18|-|-|TRBJ2-3
CASSPTTITDTQYF
TGTGCCAGCTCACCGACGACTATCACAGATACGCAGTATTTT